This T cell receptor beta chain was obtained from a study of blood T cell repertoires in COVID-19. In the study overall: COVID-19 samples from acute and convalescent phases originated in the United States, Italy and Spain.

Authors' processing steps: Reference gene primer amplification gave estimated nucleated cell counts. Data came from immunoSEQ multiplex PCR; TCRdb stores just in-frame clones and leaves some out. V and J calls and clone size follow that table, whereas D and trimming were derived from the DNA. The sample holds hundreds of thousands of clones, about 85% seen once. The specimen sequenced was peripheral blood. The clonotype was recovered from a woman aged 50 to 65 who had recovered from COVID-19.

CDR3 sequence (DNA): TGTGCCGTGACCACTGGCGGGAGTTCCTACGAGCAGTACTTC. Encoded protein: CAVTTGGSSYEQYF. This sequence joins TRBV28 and TRBJ2-7; 7 positions agree with TRBD2. Germline trimming cut 11 bases from V and 1 base from J; bases unmatched to any gene: 11. In germline, CDR1 is MDHEN, CDR2 SYDVKM. This CDR3 has 14 residues.